The 20 T cell receptor beta chains below were found in one sample sequenced in a study of T cell clonality in common variable immunodeficiency. The data were produced by immunoSEQ multiplex PCR, yet TCRdb's version contains in-frame clones alone and is incomplete. The sample has about 52,000 clones, none seen only once. The sequencing sample was made of peripheral blood mononuclear cells. These receptors were taken from a person between 18 and 69 years old in good health.

At least ten counts were recorded for this clone. The CDR3 is cut off 3 residues early in the read; its end comes from the germline J gene. The rearrangement joins TRBV7-9 to TRBJ1-4, with D maybe TRBD1 (6 bases). Germline CDR1 and CDR2: SEHNR and FQNEAQ (reference sequence). Between the trimmed V and J ends, which lost 0 bases and 5 bases, there was a span of 10 bases. There are 15 residues in the CDR3. This chain's CDR3 is CASSLASQGNEKLFF. Partial CDR3 DNA: TGTGCCAGCAGCTTAGCGTCGCAGGGGAATGAAAAA.

This clone was seen at least ten times. The sequence runs out 3 residues before the end of the CDR3; the remainder is reconstructed from the germline J gene. J is TRBJ2-2 and V is TRBV5-1, with 11 bases that match TRBD1. V shed 0 bases, J shed 4 bases, and the junction held 2 bases outside the gene matches. Germline V gene data show CDR1 as SGHRS and CDR2 as YFSETQ. The CDR3 length is 16 residues. The CDR3 sequence is CASSLVGTGGTGELFF. The covered CDR3 bases are TGCGCCAGCAGCTTGGTCGGGACAGGGGGCACCGGGGAG.

The table lists this clone with many counts. Read data end 3 residues before the CDR3 end; the end is taken from the germline J gene. This rearrangement joins TRBV5-1 to TRBJ2-1; 7 bases are a match to TRBD2. This CDR3 is built from 15 residues. The trim removed 0 bases at V and 5 bases at J, leaving 5 bases unmatched. Per germline, CDR1 SGHRS and CDR2 YFSETQ. The CDR3 here is CASSLVAGEDNEQFF. The covered CDR3 bases are TGCGCCAGCAGCTTGGTGGCGGGAGAGGACAATGAG.

This clone was observed a few times. The read ends 3 residues before the CDR3 terminus; that terminus is restored from the germline J gene. The J gene is TRBJ2-5, the V gene TRBV20-1; D may be TRBD1 (6 bases). CDR3 length equals 14 residues. The V and J ends lost 2 bases and 5 bases respectively, with 15 bases between them. CDR1 and CDR2 (germline): DFQATT, SNEGSKA (reference sequence). Incomplete CDR3 DNA: TGCAGTGCTAGAAGGCGGAGTCAGGGGGAGACC. It translates to CSARRRSQGET. The whole CDR3 sequence reads CSARRRSQGETQYF.

On this clone: The read terminates 3 residues before the CDR3 end, so the remaining end is supplied by the germline J gene. The chain joins TRBV11-3 to TRBJ2-7; perhaps TRBD1 as D (6 bases). With 4 bases removed from V and 3 bases from J, the gap between germline ends came to 10 bases. The germline V gene encodes CDR1 SGHNT and CDR2 YENEEA. The CDR3 extends over 13 amino acids. CDR3 bases read: TGTGCCAGCAGCTATACAGGGAACTACGAG. This codes for CASSYTGNYE. The entire CDR3 protein reads CASSYTGNYEQYF.

This clone was seen repeatedly, ten times or more. The CDR3 end is not reached by the read, which stops 3 residues before it; the germline J gene fills it in. The chain links TRBV20-1 to TRBJ1-4; 8 nucleotides line up with TRBD1. The CDR3 covers 14 residues. With 2 bases clipped from V and 8 bases from J, the junction kept 7 bases outside the gene matches. Germline V lookup: CDR1 DFQATT, CDR2 SNEGSKA (reference sequence). This CDR3 is CSARPRTGLEKLFF. CDR3 DNA (partial): TGCAGTGCTAGACCAAGGACAGGGTTGGAAAAA.

The table lists this clone with many counts. The CDR3 goes on 3 residues after the read ends, and that part is filled in from the germline J gene. The chain combines TRBV12-3 or TRBV12-4 with TRBJ1-1, with TRBD1 matching 10 bases. CDR3 length: 14 residues. The V segment lost 6 bases and the J segment 4 bases; nucleotides outside the gene matches: 5. The CDR3 reads CASSPGQGITEAFF. The sequenced CDR3 bases are TGTGCCAGCAGCCCGGGACAGGGGATCACTGAA.

This clone was recorded at least ten times. The read gets to within 3 residues of the CDR3 end, and the germline J gene fills in the rest. This specimen includes other DNA sequences encoding the same CDR3. This rearrangement joins TRBV7-2 to TRBJ2-7; tentative D call: TRBD2 (5 bases). Trimming removed 1 base from V and 3 bases from J, with 10 bases in between. Germline V gene lookup returns CDR1 SGHTA and CDR2 FQGNSA. The length of the CDR3 is 14 residues. The CDR3 is CASSLGLAGYEQYF. The CDR3 DNA, read in part, is TGTGCCAGCAGCTTAGGGCTAGCAGGCTACGAG. Supplemented by reference TRBV7-2 and TRBJ2-7, the full variable domain reads GAGVSQSPSNKVTEKGKDVELRCDPISGHTALYWYRQSLGQGLEFLIYFQGNSAPDKSGLPSDRFSAERTGGSVSTLTIQRTQQEDSAVYLCASSLGLAGYEQYFGPGTRLTVT.

This clone was picked up a small number of times. The CDR3 extends 3 residues past the end of the read, so its final part is completed from the germline J gene. The rearrangement links TRBV7-2 to TRBJ1-4; TRBD1 agrees at 7 bases. This CDR3 contains 15 residues. The V gene end was trimmed by 1 base and the J gene end by 9 bases; junction bases not matched to a gene: 8. Germline values: CDR1 SGHTA, CDR2 FQGNSA. The CDR3 region is CASSLGGGGEKKLFF. The CDR3 DNA, read in part, is TGTGCCAGCAGCTTAGGAGGGGGCGGGGAGAAAAAA.

This clone was seen repeatedly, ten times or more. The read gets to within 3 residues of the CDR3 end, and the germline J gene fills in the rest. The chain combines TRBV12-3 or TRBV12-4 with TRBJ2-3; D is possibly TRBD2 (6 bases). With 3 bases removed from V and 2 bases from J, the gap between germline ends came to 12 bases. The CDR3 totals 15 residues. CDR3 in amino acids: CASSFRGTFTDTQYF. The part of the CDR3 DNA that was read is TGTGCCAGCAGTTTTCGGGGGACTTTCACAGATACG.

About this clone itself: The read finishes 3 residues shy of the CDR3 end, and the germline J gene is used to complete it. The genes are TRBV7-2 and TRBJ1-2; 9 bases line up with TRBD1. This CDR3 is built from 13 residues. The germline gives CDR1 SGHTA, CDR2 FQGNSA. The CDR3 DNA, read in part, is TGTGCCAGCAGCCCCGGGACAGGGTACGAC. Amino acid sequence: CASSPGTGYD. The whole CDR3 region reads CASSPGTGYDYTF.

This clone was counted ten times or more. The CDR3 extends 3 residues past the end of the read, so its final part is completed from the germline J gene. This chain joins TRBV20-1 and TRBJ1-1; no reliable D call. Per the germline V gene, CDR1 is DFQATT and CDR2 is SNEGSKA (reference sequence). The V gene lost 0 bases and the J gene lost 0 bases, with 5 bases spanning the gap. The CDR3 totals 13 residues. This CDR3 is CSARDRMNTEAFF. CDR3 DNA (partial): TGCAGTGCTAGAGACAGGATGAACACTGAA.

This clone was counted at least ten times. The sequenced fragment ends 3 residues before the CDR3 boundary, so the rest is inferred from the germline J gene. This sequence joins TRBV29-1 and TRBJ1-2, with D perhaps matching TRBD1 (5 bases). Per the germline V gene, CDR1 is SQVTM and CDR2 is ANQGSEA. This CDR3 is 12 amino acids long. The V end lost 4 bases, the J end lost 1 base, and 7 bases lay between the germline ends. The CDR3 loop is CSVAGGNYGYTF. The covered CDR3 bases are TGCAGCGTTGCGGGGGGTAACTATGGC. The whole variable domain, remainder taken from reference TRBV29-1 and TRBJ1-2, is SAVISQKPSRDICQRGTSLTIQCQVDSQVTMMFWYRQQPGQSLTLIATANQGSEATYESGFVIDKFPISRPNLTFSTLTVSNMSPEDSSIYLCSVAGGNYGYTFGSGTRLTVV.

This clone was detected many times. The read ends 3 residues early relative to the CDR3; the germline J gene fills the gap. The J gene is TRBJ1-5, the V gene TRBV19, with 7 bases matching TRBD1. V dropped 6 bases and J dropped 5; count of bases not matched to a gene: 13. Germline V gives CDR1 LNHDA, CDR2 SQIVND (reference sequence). The CDR3 consists of 16 residues. CDR3 bases read: TGTGCCAGTAGCGTCTTTAGGGAAGGGGGCCATCAGCCC. This encodes CASSVFREGGHQP. The full CDR3 protein is CASSVFREGGHQPQHF.

This clone was found many times. The read is 3 residues too short to cover the CDR3 end, so that end is filled in from the germline J gene. This rearrangement joins TRBV12-5 to TRBJ2-7, with D possibly matching TRBD2 (5 bases). Deletions cut 5 bases from V and 3 bases from J, with 17 bases between. Germline-derived CDR1 and CDR2 are LGHNT and FRNRAP. The CDR3 is made up of 15 amino acids. This chain's CDR3 is CASGPPTLDYYEQYF. CDR3 bases read: TGTGCTAGTGGTCCCCCTACCCTAGACTACTACGAG.

This clone was detected ten times or more. At one end the junction does not follow the germline gene, possibly because of a read error. The read terminates 3 residues ahead of where the CDR3 ends, so the germline J gene completes it. The V call is TRBV4-2, the J call TRBJ1-5, with D unresolved. The germline gives CDR1 LGHNA, CDR2 YNFKEQ. CDR3 length equals 14 residues. Incomplete CDR3 DNA: TGCGCCAGCAGCCAAGCTAGAAGCAATCAGCCC. Its protein product is CASSQARSNQP. The entire CDR3 sequence reads CASSQARSNQPQHF.

As regards this clone: The read comes to an end 3 residues before the CDR3 does, leaving the germline J gene to fill in the end. The chain combines TRBV19 with TRBJ1-2, with D perhaps matching TRBD1 (5 bases). The CDR3 is made up of 15 amino acids. Germline V gene lookup returns CDR1 LNHDA and CDR2 SQIVND (reference sequence). CDR3 protein: CASSDQLAGHYDYTF. Partial CDR3 DNA: TGTGCCAGTAGTGACCAACTAGCGGGGCACTACGAC.

There are many counts of this clone. Sequence at one end of the junction differs from germline and may be a read error. The missing CDR3 end, 3 residues past where the read stops, is filled in from the germline J gene. V and J are TRBV4-2 and TRBJ2-1; 7 bases fit TRBD1. This CDR3 region has 14 residues. Germline V lookup: CDR1 LGHNA, CDR2 YNFKEQ. The covered CDR3 bases are TGCGCCAGCAGCCGAGGACAGGTTTTCGATGAG. It specifies CASSRGQVFDE. The CDR3 as a whole reads CASSRGQVFDEQFF.

The table lists this clone with many counts. The CDR3 goes on 3 residues after the read ends, and that part is filled in from the germline J gene. V and J are TRBV7-2 and TRBJ1-2; 7 bases are a match to TRBD1. Per germline, CDR1 SGHTA and CDR2 FQGNSA. J was trimmed by 5 bases and V by 5 bases; bases with no gene match: 5. This CDR3 has 13 amino acids. The covered CDR3 bases are TGTGCCAGCAGCGCGGACAGGCTTTATGGC. This translates into CASSADRLYG. The CDR3 reads in full as CASSADRLYGYTF.

This clone was found many times. The sequenced CDR3 bases are TGTGCCAGCAGCTTGGTGGCCAGGGACACCGGGGAG. The encoded protein is CASSLVARDTGE. The entire CDR3 protein reads CASSLVARDTGELFF. The J gene is TRBJ2-2, the V gene TRBV5-6; D may be TRBD1 (5 bases). The read finishes 3 residues shy of the CDR3 end, and the germline J gene is used to complete it. V gave up 0 bases and J gave up 3 bases, with 9 bases separating them. CDR1 is SGHDT and CDR2 is YYEEEE in the germline V gene. The CDR3 spans 15 residues.